The clone carrying this T cell receptor (beta chain) was counted at least ten times. The sample comes from a study of early T cells in non-severe SARS-CoV-2 infection. TCRdb independently ran MiXCR on the 5' RACE reads; one entry per CDR3 protein. The sample has some 89,000 distinct CDR3 sequences, 9.5% to 11% seen once. V was clipped by 6 bases and J by 2 bases; unmatched bases: 6. The length of the CDR3 is 15 residues. Germline CDR1 and CDR2: MNHNS and SASEGT. The sequence was obtained from an adult who was a healthcare worker with PCR-confirmed SARS-CoV-2 infection or an uninfected control (not recorded which). The gene calls are TRBV6-1 and TRBJ1-5, with TRBD1 matching 8 bases. Sample: whole blood, taken at baseline. The DNA for the CDR3 is TGTGCCAGCAGGATCGGACAGGGTGGCAATCAGCCCCAGCATTTT. It translates to CASRIGQGGNQPQHF.